The 28 T cell receptor beta chains given below trace back to one sample, sequenced in a study of blood T cell repertoires in COVID-19 (dated by TCRdb to the early 2020s). Library prep was done by the immunoSEQ multiplex PCR assay. TCRdb obtained this table from immuneACCESS and retained in-frame rearrangements with V and J assigned. These tables miss some clones; where compared with another copy, unresolved V genes account for less than half of the shortfall, and the remainder is unexplained. The sample table records about 270,000 clones; around 92% of these occur just once. The top ten constitute 2.5% to 3% of the sample. What was sequenced was peripheral blood. The receptors derive from a person aged 18 to 30 with COVID-19, enrolled during active disease.

This sequence joins TRBV24-1 and TRBJ1-5; D may be TRBD1 (6 bases). V was clipped by 3 bases and J by 0 bases, with 11 bases between them. The CDR3 contains 16 residues. CDR1 KGHDR and CDR2 SFDVKD come from the germline V gene. The CDR3 nucleotides are TGTGCCACCAGTGATGGGACGACAGGTAGCAATCAGCCCCAGCATTTT. It translates to CATSDGTTGSNQPQHF.

The gene calls are TRBV5-1 and TRBJ2-5, with D unclear. Germline CDR1 is SGHRS and CDR2 is YFSETQ. The CDR3 covers 14 residues. Trimming took off 4 bases at V and 1 base at J, with 11 bases between the two ends. The CDR3: CASSLQISQETQYF. The CDR3 DNA reads as TGCGCCAGCAGCCTCCAGATATCCCAAGAGACCCAGTACTTC.

There are a few counts of this clone. This chain uses TRBV19 with TRBJ2-2, with D perhaps matching TRBD2 (5 bases). Per germline, CDR1 LNHDA and CDR2 SQIVND (reference sequence). CDR3 length equals 13 residues. V was trimmed by 8 bases and J by 9 bases, leaving 16 bases between them. CDR3 DNA sequence: TGTGCCAGTCGCCTAGCCCCACTCCGGGAGCTGTTTTTT. This translates into CASRLAPLRELFF.

The chain's CDR3 is CASSGPILAGETQYF. Written as DNA, the CDR3 is TGTGCCAGCAGCGGACCAATACTAGCGGGGGAGACCCAGTACTTC. The gene calls are TRBV7-9 and TRBJ2-5, with 10 bases fitting TRBD2. CDR3 length: 15 amino acids. Trimming at V came to 5 bases and at J to 5 bases, leaving 8 bases not matched to a gene. Germline lookup yields CDR1 SEHNR and CDR2 FQNEAQ (reference sequence).

The gene calls are TRBV29-1 and TRBJ1-2, with a weak D call TRBD1 (5 bases). With 0 bases removed from V and 4 bases from J, the gap between germline ends came to 21 bases. There are 17 residues in the CDR3. Germline CDR1 reads SQVTM; CDR2 reads ANQGSEA. In DNA, the CDR3 is TGCAGCGTTGAAGATCTGGGGGACGGGAGTTTTATCTATGGCTACACCTTC. Its protein is CSVEDLGDGSFIYGYTF.

The chain joins TRBV18 to TRBJ2-5; 11 bases fit TRBD2. The J segment lost 7 bases and the V segment lost 3 bases, leaving 7 bases of the junction unmatched. The V gene's germline CDR1 is KGHSH and CDR2 LQKENI. The CDR3 has 15 amino acids. This CDR3 is CASSPLGLAGGTQYF. CDR3 nucleotides: TGTGCCAGCTCACCCTTAGGACTAGCGGGCGGGACCCAGTACTTC.

This chain joins TRBV10-1 and TRBJ2-2; D is unclear. In germline, CDR1 is WNHNN, CDR2 SYGVQD (reference sequence). The length of the CDR3 is 12 residues. V lost 9 bases and J lost 3, with 8 bases in between. For the CDR3, the DNA is TGCGCCAGTTCCTCAGACACCGGGGAGCTGTTTTTT. It encodes CASSSDTGELFF.

This rearrangement joins TRBV28 to TRBJ1-5; D gene uncertain. CDR3 length equals 11 residues. The germline CDR1 and CDR2 sequences are MDHEN and SYDVKM. The germline V and J ends were trimmed by 1 base and 9 bases, with 4 bases remaining between them. The CDR3 is CASSLFGPQHF. CDR3 nucleotide sequence: TGTGCCAGCAGTTTATTCGGGCCCCAGCATTTT.

The CDR3 reads CASSQEGSGRPGELFF. The DNA of the CDR3 is TGTGCCAGCAGCCAAGAGGGTAGCGGGAGGCCCGGGGAGCTGTTTTTT. V gene TRBV3-1 (or the pseudogene TRBV3-2) combines with J gene TRBJ2-2; 10 bases fit TRBD2. Trimming cost V 0 bases and J 6 bases; bases outside gene matches: 4. The CDR3 is 16 residues long. Germline V lookup: CDR1 LGHDT, CDR2 YNNKEL (reference sequence).

This clone was observed a single time. V usage is TRBV24-1 and J usage is TRBJ2-2; 11 bases are a match to TRBD2. The germline V gene encodes CDR1 KGHDR and CDR2 SFDVKD. Trimming cost V 6 bases and J 6 bases; bases outside gene matches: 11. The CDR3 covers 17 residues. The DNA of the CDR3 is TGTGCCACCAGTTCCCCACTAGCGGGAGAGCCAGCCGGGGAGCTGTTTTTT. Protein sequence: CATSSPLAGEPAGELFF.

This clone was seen only once. The chain couples TRBV6-1 to TRBJ2-2; D possibly corresponds to TRBD1 (6 bases). V was clipped by 0 bases and J by 3 bases, with 14 bases between them. The CDR3 runs to 17 residues. CDR1 and CDR2 (germline): MNHNS, SASEGT. Here the CDR3 reads CASSEALPGHYTGELFF. Written as DNA, the CDR3 is TGTGCCAGCAGTGAAGCGCTTCCGGGACACTACACCGGGGAGCTGTTTTTT.

The V and J genes are TRBV7-9 and TRBJ1-2, with 7 positions matching TRBD1. CDR1 and CDR2 (germline): SEHNR, FQNEAQ (reference sequence). Germline trimming cut 4 bases from V and 0 bases from J; bases unmatched to any gene: 5. The CDR3 contains 15 residues. CDR3 DNA: TGTGCCAGCAGCTCCGGGGACAGCGCTAACTATGGCTACACCTTC. Translating gives CASSSGDSANYGYTF.

CDR3 nucleotides: TGTGCCAGCAGCTTAGACCCGCGGGCGGCCGGGGAGCTGTTTTTT. Encoded protein: CASSLDPRAAGELFF. The gene calls are TRBV7-2 and TRBJ2-2; D might be TRBD2 (5 bases). Germline V gives CDR1 SGHTA, CDR2 FQGNSA. The CDR3 totals 15 residues. V was cut by 1 base and J by 6 bases, with 12 bases left in between.

This clone was seen only once. CDR3 nucleotides: TGCAGCGTTGTATCCCAGATCAACACTGAAGCTTTCTTT. Translation gives CSVVSQINTEAFF. The chain employs TRBV29-1 and TRBJ1-1, with D unclear. Germline CDR1 SQVTM, CDR2 ANQGSEA. With 4 bases removed from V and 2 bases from J, the gap between germline ends came to 11 bases. This CDR3 has 13 amino acids.

The chain has TRBV2 and TRBJ1-5; 11 bases agree with TRBD1. V trimming: 4 bases; J trimming: 3 bases; junction bases outside the gene matches: 8. CDR3 size: 17 residues. Looked up from germline, CDR1 is SNHLY and CDR2 is FYNNEI. The CDR3 sequence is CASSVGGQGGLNQPQHF. The CDR3 coding sequence is TGTGCCAGCAGTGTGGGGGGACAGGGGGGCCTCAATCAGCCCCAGCATTTT. Variable domain in full (rest from reference TRBV2 and TRBJ1-5): EPEVTQTPSHQVTQMGQEVILRCVPISNHLYFYWYRQILGQKVEFLVSFYNNEISEKSEIFDDQFSVERPDGSNFTLKIRSTKLEDSAMYFCASSVGGQGGLNQPQHFGDGTRLSIL.

The chain combines TRBV3-1 (or the pseudogene TRBV3-2) with TRBJ2-2; 9 bases align to TRBD1. There are 16 residues in the CDR3. With V trimmed by 1 base and J by 9 bases, 9 bases remained unmatched. Germline CDR1 and CDR2: LGHDT and YNNKEL (reference sequence). Here the CDR3 reads CASSQGTGGAGRELFF. CDR3 DNA sequence: TGTGCCAGCAGCCAAGGTACAGGGGGCGCTGGTAGGGAGCTGTTTTTT.

In DNA form, the CDR3 reads TGCGCCAGCAGCCAAGAGTCGGGGTACGAGCAGTACTTC. Encoded protein: CASSQESGYEQYF. The chain links TRBV4-3 to TRBJ2-7; TRBD2 might be the D (5 bases). Per the germline V gene, CDR1 is LGHNA and CDR2 is YSLEER. This CDR3 region has 13 residues. Trimming took off 0 bases at V and 4 bases at J, with 7 bases between the two ends.

The chain recombines TRBV7-9 with TRBJ2-7; tentative D call: TRBD1 (6 bases). V was shortened by 4 bases and J by 0 bases, with 10 bases between the two germline ends. The CDR3 sequence is 14 residues long. Germline V gene sequence: CDR1 SEHNR, CDR2 FQNEAQ (reference sequence). The CDR3 nucleotides read TGTGCCAGCAGCTCGGGACACGGCTCCTACGAGCAGTACTTC. This codes for CASSSGHGSYEQYF.

V usage is TRBV29-1 and J usage is TRBJ1-4; 8 bases agree with TRBD1. Germline trimming cut 1 base from V and 6 bases from J; bases unmatched to any gene: 1. This CDR3 is 13 amino acids long. Germline V CDR1 and CDR2: SQVTM, ANQGSEA. The CDR3 DNA reads TGCAGCGTTGAAGGGACAGGGCATGAAAAACTGTTTTTT. Amino acids: CSVEGTGHEKLFF.

The rearrangement links TRBV5-4 to TRBJ2-3; 11 nucleotides align to TRBD2. The ends lost 3 bases at V and 5 bases at J; junction bases unmatched: 5. This CDR3 spans 15 amino acids. Germline CDR1 reads SGHNT; CDR2 reads YYREEE (reference sequence). CDR3 in amino acids: CASSSKLAGEDTQYF. The CDR3, as DNA: TGTGCCAGCAGCTCGAAACTAGCGGGAGAAGATACGCAGTATTTT. Full variable domain (rest looked up from reference TRBV5-4 and TRBJ2-3): ETGVTQSPTHLIKTRGQQVTLRCSSQSGHNTVSWYQQALGQGPQFIFQYYREEENGRGNFPPRFSGLQFPNYSSELNVNALELDDSALYLCASSSKLAGEDTQYFGPGTRLTVL.

This sequence joins TRBV10-3 and TRBJ1-1; 7 bases align to TRBD1. The CDR3 runs to 13 residues. Germline V gives CDR1 ENHRY, CDR2 SYGVKD. The ends lost 10 bases at V and 3 bases at J; junction bases unmatched: 8. CDR3 sequence (DNA): TGTGCCACGACGACAGGGTACGACACTGAAGCTTTCTTT. It specifies CATTTGYDTEAFF.

V and J are TRBV4-1 and TRBJ1-1; D unresolved. Germline CDR1 and CDR2: MGHRA and YSYEKL. The ends were cut back, 0 bases at V and 2 bases at J, with 10 bases in the middle. The CDR3 extends over 15 amino acids. The CDR3 here is CASSQDRGINTEAFF. CDR3 nucleotide sequence: TGCGCCAGCAGCCAAGATCGAGGGATCAACACTGAAGCTTTCTTT.

This clone has only one observation. The chain combines TRBV4-3 with TRBJ2-7; D unclear. There are 17 residues in the CDR3. Germline CDR1 reads LGHNA; CDR2 reads YSLEER. Between the trimmed V and J ends, which lost 1 base and 2 bases, there was a span of 18 bases. The CDR3 coding sequence is TGCGCCAGCAGCCAAGGACTCAAGCGTCATACGCCCTACGAGCAGTACTTC. This translates into CASSQGLKRHTPYEQYF.

The chain uses TRBV14 and TRBJ2-2; D might be TRBD2 (6 bases). The germline gives CDR1 SGHDN, CDR2 FVKESK. Trimming removed 5 bases from V and 6 bases from J, with 19 bases in between. The CDR3 is 16 residues long. The CDR3 DNA is TGTGCCAGCAGCGGTGTCCAAGGGGACTGGGCCGGGGAGCTGTTTTTT. This codes for CASSGVQGDWAGELFF.

This chain connects TRBV5-6 to TRBJ2-1; D might be TRBD2 (6 bases). Germline V gene lookup returns CDR1 SGHDT and CDR2 YYEEEE. Deletions cut 4 bases from V and 7 bases from J, with 12 bases between. This CDR3 region has 13 residues. The CDR3 nucleotides read TGTGCCAGCAGCCCGGGACTTCTTAATGAGCAGTTCTTC. It codes for CASSPGLLNEQFF.

The count of this clone is one. The chain uses TRBV7-9 and TRBJ2-7; 9 nucleotides match TRBD2. The CDR3 runs to 13 residues. The germline V gene has CDR1 SEHNR and CDR2 FQNEAQ (reference sequence). The V and J ends lost 7 bases and 3 bases, in that order; junction bases with no gene match: 4. CDR3 amino acids: CASTSSGNYEQYF. The DNA for the CDR3 is TGTGCCAGCACCTCTAGCGGGAACTACGAGCAGTACTTC.

The rearrangement uses TRBV3-1 (or the pseudogene TRBV3-2) and TRBJ2-5; a weak D match, TRBD2 (6 bases). CDR3 length equals 14 residues. Trimming cost V 5 bases and J 5 bases, with 15 bases left between them. The germline gives CDR1 LGHDT, CDR2 YNNKEL (reference sequence). The CDR3 region is CASSEAAGGETQYF. CDR3 nucleotides: TGTGCCAGCAGCGAAGCAGCGGGTGGGGAGACCCAGTACTTC.

The sample holds a few counts of this clone. CDR3 in amino acids: CASSRESAGQRRFF. The CDR3 DNA sequence: TGCGCCAGCAGCCGAGAGTCGGCGGGCCAGCGCCGGTTCTTC. The gene calls are TRBV5-1 and TRBJ2-1; a weak D match, TRBD2 (5 bases). With 4 bases removed from V and 15 bases from J, the gap between germline ends came to 23 bases. Germline V gives CDR1 SGHRS, CDR2 YFSETQ. CDR3 length: 14 residues.